These 11 T cell receptor beta chains were sequenced from one sample in a study of T-cell reconstitution after alpha-beta-depleted transplantation in children. Preparation of the TCRbeta library involved a method that used unique molecular identifiers. TCRdb recomputed calls from the PCR reads with MiXCR, one row per CDR3 protein. Of around 94,000 distinct CDR3 sequences listed, roughly 7.1% were seen once; the top ten hold roughly 15%. Here the sequenced sample was PBMCs, taken before TCRalphabeta/CD19-depleted stem cell transplant. The receptors shown here come from a boy between 2 and 10 years old with acute lymphoblastic leukemia, due to receive a stem cell transplant.

This clonotype was detected ten times or more. In nucleotides, the CDR3 is TGTGCCAGCAGCCTAGGGACCTCTCCCGGGGAGCTGTTTTTT. Translating gives CASSLGTSPGELFF. The genes are TRBV7-3 and TRBJ2-2; D possibly matches TRBD1 or TRBD2 (5 bases each). The V gene's germline CDR1 is SGHTA and CDR2 FQGTGA. V lost 5 bases, J lost 6 bases, and 13 bases lay in between. This CDR3 contains 14 residues.

This clonotype was observed at least ten times. The V gene is TRBV6-1, the J gene TRBJ1-4; 9 bases are a match to TRBD1. The germline V gene encodes CDR1 MNHNS and CDR2 SASEGT. Losses at the gene ends were 4 bases for V and 6 bases for J; bases not matched to a gene: 6. The CDR3 runs 15 residues. CDR3 loop: CASSGLTGGHEKLFF. In nucleotides, the CDR3 is TGTGCCAGCAGTGGATTGACAGGGGGTCATGAAAAACTGTTTTTT.

This clonotype was detected a few times. This chain links TRBV6-4 with TRBJ1-2, with a possible D match to TRBD1 (6 bases). The V end was cut by 3 bases, the J end by 0 bases, with 11 bases between. This CDR3 spans 15 amino acids. Germline-derived CDR1 and CDR2 are MRHNA and SNTAGT. In DNA form, the CDR3 reads TGTGCCAGCAGTGATACAGGGAAAGCTAACTATGGCTACACCTTC. Protein: CASSDTGKANYGYTF.

This clonotype has only a few counts. The chain links TRBV14 to TRBJ1-1, with a tentative D call TRBD1 (5 bases). Germline assignment: CDR1 SGHDN and CDR2 FVKESK. This CDR3 is built from 17 residues. With 1 base removed from V and 1 base from J, the gap between germline ends came to 16 bases. CDR3 loop: CASSQGEEEGENTEAFF. The CDR3 nucleotides are TGTGCCAGCAGCCAAGGGGAGGAGGAAGGGGAGAACACTGAAGCTTTCTTT.

This clonotype was observed many times. The rearrangement links TRBV21-1 to TRBJ1-6. TRBV21-1 is shown as a pseudogene. There are 19 residues in the CDR3. CDR3 protein: CASSPLRGSKGSYNSPLHF. The CDR3 DNA sequence: TGTGCCAGCAGCCCACTCAGAGGAAGTAAAGGGTCCTATAATTCACCCCTCCACTTT.

This clonotype showed up many times. This chain joins TRBV5-1 and TRBJ2-7, with 8 bases identical to TRBD1. V dropped 1 base and J dropped 3; count of bases not matched to a gene: 6. This CDR3 is 15 amino acids long. Germline loops: CDR1 SGHRS, CDR2 YFSETQ. The CDR3 region is CASSLMTGASYEQYF. The CDR3 DNA sequence: TGCGCCAGCAGCTTGATGACAGGGGCTAGCTACGAGCAGTACTTC.

This clonotype came up many times. This chain joins TRBV5-4 and TRBJ1-6; unclear D gene. In germline, CDR1 is SGHNT, CDR2 YYREEE (reference sequence). V was clipped by 3 bases and J by 10 bases, with 14 bases between them. The CDR3 contains 14 residues. The CDR3, as DNA: TGTGCCAGCAGCTCCACACCGGAGGGATCACCCCTCCACTTT. As protein: CASSSTPEGSPLHF.

The chain carries TRBV20-1 and TRBJ2-1; 7 bases line up with TRBD1. V shed 5 bases, J shed 0 bases, and the junction held 7 bases outside the gene matches. This CDR3 comprises 15 residues. Germline loops: CDR1 DFQATT, CDR2 SNEGSKA (reference sequence). The CDR3 region is CSASLQGSSYNEQFF. CDR3 DNA: TGCAGTGCTTCACTACAGGGGAGCTCCTACAATGAGCAGTTCTTC.

This clonotype was found a few times. This chain uses TRBV27 with TRBJ1-4; D uncertain. V was cut by 7 bases and J by 6 bases, with 12 bases left in between. This CDR3 region has 13 residues. CDR1 MNHEY and CDR2 SMNVEV come from the germline V gene (reference sequence). The CDR3 bases are TGTGCCAGCAACGCCTTAGGAGATGAAAAACTGTTTTTT. Translation: CASNALGDEKLFF.

Points on this clonotype: Its ends do not fully match the called genes, so a read error is possible. V gene TRBV5-4 combines with J gene TRBJ2-2, with D possibly matching TRBD2 (6 bases). This CDR3 has 13 residues. CDR1 is SGHNT, CDR2 YYREEE, per germline (reference sequence). The CDR3, as DNA: TGCGGGGGAAGTCATGCGAACACCGGGGAGCTGTTTTTT. It encodes CGGSHANTGELFF.

This clonotype was seen a few times. V is TRBV28 and J is TRBJ1-1; the D gene is possibly TRBD1 (5 bases). The CDR3 totals 13 residues. Germline V gene lookup returns CDR1 MDHEN and CDR2 SYDVKM. V gave up 7 bases and J gave up 5 bases, with 14 bases separating them. In DNA, the CDR3 is TGTGCCAGCATCAACCGGGGGGGGACTGAAGCTTTCTTT. Protein product: CASINRGGTEAFF. Drawing the rest from reference TRBV28 and TRBJ1-1, the complete variable domain is DVKVTQSSRYLVKRTGEKVFLECVQDMDHENMFWYRQDPGLGLRLIYFSYDVKMKEKGDIPEGYSVSREKKERFSLILESASTNQTSMYLCASINRGGTEAFFGQGTRLTVV.